This TCR beta chain came from a study of T cell repertoires in cytomegalovirus infection. The wider study: CMV infection and matching HLA type were both indicated by public TCR beta signatures. Study results and caveats: The ex vivo response was dominated by HLA-C-restricted CMV-specific TCR beta clonotypes.

TCRdb re-analysed the reads in MiXCR, keeping a single row per CDR3 protein. The repertoire holds about 360,000 distinct CDR3 sequences, with 34% as singletons. V lost 2 bases and J 7 bases, leaving 11 bases between the germline ends. The CDR3 covers 13 residues. Details on this clonotype: Its antigen is not known.

The sequence was obtained from a human donor in good health (CMV status not recorded). Some clones in this sample may be carry-over from other donors' samples. Sample: cultured PBMCs, taken from culture after CMV antigen stimulation. The V gene is TRBV12-3 or TRBV12-4, the J gene TRBJ1-2; a weak D match, TRBD1 (5 bases). The CDR3 nucleotides read TGTGCCAGCAGTTTACAGCAGGGTGGTGGCTACACCTTC. This codes for CASSLQQGGGYTF.